The following is a TCR beta chain sequence with its context. Its specificity is unknown. The data derive from a study of T cell responses to AZD1222 COVID-19 vaccine. V lost 7 bases to trimming and J lost 0 bases, with 10 bases between them. CDR1 MNHEY and CDR2 SVGAGI come from the germline V gene. The CDR3 is 15 residues long. Study-wide findings and caveats: Repertoire samples came only from after the peak T cell response. Targets within unmutated variant regions were reportedly found for nearly half of spike-specific TCRs.

TCRdb keeps only in-frame clones here, not all; method: immunoSEQ multiplex PCR. Of about 120,000 clones in the sample, more than 75% are singletons; the top ten hold less than 4%. The source was peripheral blood, collected on day 0 of AZD1222 vaccination. The chain has TRBV6-5 and TRBJ2-6, with D hard to call. This clonotype was sampled from an adult in good health. This CDR3 reads CASNLRPSGANVLTF. In DNA form, the CDR3 reads TGTGCCAGCAACCTAAGACCCTCTGGGGCCAACGTCCTGACTTTC.